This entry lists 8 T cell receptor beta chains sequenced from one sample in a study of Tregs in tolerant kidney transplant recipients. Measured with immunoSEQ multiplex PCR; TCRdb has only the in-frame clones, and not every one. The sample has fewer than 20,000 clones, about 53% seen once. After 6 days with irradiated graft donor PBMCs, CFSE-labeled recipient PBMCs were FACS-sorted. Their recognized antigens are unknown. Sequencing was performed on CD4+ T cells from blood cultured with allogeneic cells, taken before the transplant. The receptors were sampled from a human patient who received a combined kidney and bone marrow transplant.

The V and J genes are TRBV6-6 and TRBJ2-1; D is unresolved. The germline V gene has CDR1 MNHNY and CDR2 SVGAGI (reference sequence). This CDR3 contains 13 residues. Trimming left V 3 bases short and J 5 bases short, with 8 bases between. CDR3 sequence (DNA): TGTGCCAGCAGTTATCATAGAAACAATGAGCAGTTCTTC. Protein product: CASSYHRNNEQFF.

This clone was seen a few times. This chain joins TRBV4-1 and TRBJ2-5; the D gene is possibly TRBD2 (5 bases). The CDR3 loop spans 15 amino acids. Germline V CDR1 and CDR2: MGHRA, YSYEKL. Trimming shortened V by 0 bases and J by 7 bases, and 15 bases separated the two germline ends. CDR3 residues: CASSQDTGWRGTQYF. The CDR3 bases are TGCGCCAGCAGCCAAGATACGGGGTGGCGAGGGACCCAGTACTTC.

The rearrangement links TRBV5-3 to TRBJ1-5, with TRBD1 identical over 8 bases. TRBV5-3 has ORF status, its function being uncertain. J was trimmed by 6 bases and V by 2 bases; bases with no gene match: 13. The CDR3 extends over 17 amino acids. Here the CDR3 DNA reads TGTGCCAGAAGCTTCCGGGACAGGTTGGAATCAAGTCAGCCCCAGCATTTT. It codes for CARSFRDRLESSQPQHF.

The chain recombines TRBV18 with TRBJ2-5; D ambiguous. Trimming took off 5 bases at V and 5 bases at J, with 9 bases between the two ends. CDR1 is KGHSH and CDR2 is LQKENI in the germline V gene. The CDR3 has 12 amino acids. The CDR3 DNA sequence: TGTGCCAGCTCATTCCAGAAGGAGACCCAGTACTTC. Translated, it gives CASSFQKETQYF.

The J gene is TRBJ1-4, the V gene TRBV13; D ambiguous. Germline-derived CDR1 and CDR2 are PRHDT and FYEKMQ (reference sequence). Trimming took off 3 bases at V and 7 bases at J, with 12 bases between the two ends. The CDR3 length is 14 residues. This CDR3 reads CASSFSGPFEKLFF. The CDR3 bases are TGTGCCAGCAGCTTCTCAGGTCCGTTTGAAAAACTGTTTTTT. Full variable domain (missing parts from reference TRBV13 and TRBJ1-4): AAGVIQSPRHLIKEKRETATLKCYPIPRHDTVYWYQQGPGQDPQFLISFYEKMQSDKGSIPDRFSAQQFSDYHSELNMSSLELGDSALYFCASSFSGPFEKLFFGSGTQLSVL.

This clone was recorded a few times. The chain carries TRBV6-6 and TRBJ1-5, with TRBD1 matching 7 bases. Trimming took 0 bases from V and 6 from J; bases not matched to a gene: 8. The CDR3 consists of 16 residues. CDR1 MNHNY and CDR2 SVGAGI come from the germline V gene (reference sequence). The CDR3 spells CASSYSGGAGSQPQHF. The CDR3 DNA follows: TGTGCCAGCAGTTACTCAGGGGGCGCAGGAAGTCAGCCCCAGCATTTT.

The CDR3 DNA is TGTGCCAGCAGCTTTGAAGTTAGCCGACAGAGCTCCTACAATGAGCAGTTCTTC. This encodes CASSFEVSRQSSYNEQFF. The chain links TRBV12-1 to TRBJ2-1; the D call of TRBD1 is as the table states it, not checked on the DNA. TRBV12-1 is flagged as a pseudogene. CDR3 size: 18 residues.

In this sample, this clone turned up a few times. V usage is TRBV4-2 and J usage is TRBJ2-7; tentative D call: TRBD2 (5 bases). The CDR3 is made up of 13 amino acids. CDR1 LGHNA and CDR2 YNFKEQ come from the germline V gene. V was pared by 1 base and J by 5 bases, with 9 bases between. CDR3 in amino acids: CASSQGRVDEQYF. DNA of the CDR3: TGTGCCAGCAGCCAAGGGCGGGTTGACGAGCAGTACTTC.